This T cell receptor beta chain was profiled in a study of blood T cell repertoires in COVID-19. Study summary: Spain, Italy and the United States supplied samples that represented acute and convalescent COVID-19.

Germline loops: CDR1 MGHDK, CDR2 SYGVNS. The length of the CDR3 is 14 residues. V lost 1 base and J lost 7, with 13 bases in between. The protocol was immunoSEQ multiplex PCR, while the TCRdb copy is restricted to in-frame clones and leaves out a portion. The sample lists around 130,000 clones; around 90% were seen once. Patients from Seattle were sampled longitudinally, starting during active infection. The clonotype originates from a human donor with COVID-19, enrolled during active disease. The donor label of this sample is uncertain. Sequenced sample: peripheral blood. V is TRBV25-1 and J is TRBJ1-1; TRBD1 is a possible D gene (5 bases). In DNA form, the CDR3 reads TGTGCCAGCAGTGAATCCGGGCAGGGCCGTGAAGCTTTCTTT. Amino acid sequence: CASSESGQGREAFF.